This TCR beta chain was retrieved from a study of blood T cells in healthy people across ages. The study, taken as a whole, reports: Naive CD4+ cells and diversity were both higher in long-lived donors than in aged donors. TCR beta diversity per million T cells fell roughly linearly with age.

This clonotype was detected only a few times. Its matching antigen is unknown. Germline CDR1 reads KGHDR; CDR2 reads SFDVKD. Trimming pared 3 bases from V and 8 bases from J, leaving 10 bases between. This CDR3 spans 13 amino acids. Primed by a sample-barcoded 5' primer and a J-beta primer mix, a second PCR proceeded for 7 to 11 cycles. Tagging of each cDNA molecule was performed by a template-switch adaptor with 12 random nucleotides. Individual samples furnished no less than 3 million CDR3-containing paired-end reads apiece. TCRdb processed the 5' RACE reads anew with MiXCR; each CDR3 protein has one entry. This table has 1.5 million to 2 million distinct CDR3 sequences, 30% to 35% appearing once.

The sequenced material came from blood. The sequence derives from a young woman in good health. The V gene is TRBV24-1, the J gene TRBJ2-1; possibly TRBD2 for D (6 bases). The CDR3 protein is CATSDPPGDEQFF. The CDR3 DNA sequence: TGTGCCACCAGTGATCCCCCGGGAGATGAGCAGTTCTTC.